Presented here are 21 T cell receptor beta chains from one specimen sequenced in a study of prognosis after radiotherapy for stage I lung cancer. With two-round multiplex PCR, TCR beta CDR3 sequences were amplified from genomic DNA. First-round PCR amplification was performed with primers specific to each TRBV and TRBJ gene. TCRdb re-derived calls from the multiplex PCR reads in MiXCR, one entry per CDR3 protein. The sample has about 28,000 distinct CDR3 sequences; roughly 31% are singletons. This sample comprised PBMCs, obtained before or after stereotactic body radiation therapy (not recorded which). These receptors were taken from a donor of 50 years or more with non-small cell lung cancer.

This clonotype qualifies as medium-sized. The chain joins TRBV27 to TRBJ2-1; 9 bases are shared with TRBD2. V shed 2 bases, J shed 9 bases, and the junction held 2 bases outside the gene matches. CDR1 and CDR2 (germline): MNHEY, SMNVEV (reference sequence). CDR3 size: 13 residues. CDR3 in DNA: TGTGCCAGCAGTTTAGGTAGCGGGGGTGAGCAGTTCTTC. This sequence encodes CASSLGSGGEQFF.

This clonotype has at least ten counts. V gene TRBV6-5 combines with J gene TRBJ1-1, with unresolved D. CDR3 size: 15 residues. Germline CDR1 reads MNHEY; CDR2 reads SVGAGI. Trimming shortened V by 2 bases and J by 2 bases, and 12 bases separated the two germline ends. CDR3 region: CASSYETRSNTEAFF. The CDR3 region has the DNA TGTGCCAGCAGTTACGAGACCAGGTCTAACACTGAAGCTTTCTTT.

With regard to this clonotype: A much bigger clone sits one base away, suggesting this may be a read error. In DNA form, the CDR3 reads TGCAGCTCTTCGGGACAGATGCAAGAGACCCAGTACTTC. As protein: CSSSGQMQETQYF. The chain carries TRBV29-1 and TRBJ2-5; TRBD1 matches at 7 bases. Looked up from germline, CDR1 is SQVTM and CDR2 is ANQGSEA. Germline trimming cut 8 bases from V and 2 bases from J; bases unmatched to any gene: 8. This CDR3 has 13 amino acids.

This chain joins TRBV7-2 and TRBJ1-6, with D perhaps TRBD1 (5 bases). Germline lookup yields CDR1 SGHTA and CDR2 FQGNSA. V was trimmed by 1 base and J by 10 bases, leaving 8 bases between them. CDR3 length: 13 residues. The CDR3 is CASSLGGGSPLHF. The CDR3 nucleotides read TGTGCCAGCAGCTTAGGGGGGGGATCACCCCTCCACTTT.

Regarding this clonotype: Only one base separates this from a far larger clonotype, so it likely reflects a read error. The rearrangement links TRBV7-2 to TRBJ1-1, with D maybe TRBD1 (6 bases). Germline lookup yields CDR1 SGHTA and CDR2 FQGNSA. This CDR3 comprises 15 residues. DNA of the CDR3: TGTGCCAGCACCCGGTGGGGGACATTGAACAATGAAGCTTTCTTT. This translates into CASTRWGTLNNEAFF. Combining the CDR3 with reference TRBV7-2 and TRBJ1-1 gives the whole variable domain GAGVSQSPSNKVTEKGKDVELRCDPISGHTALYWYRQSLGQGLEFLIYFQGNSAPDKSGLPSDRFSAERTGGSVSTLTIQRTQQEDSAVYLCASTRWGTLNNEAFFGQGTRLTVV.

This clonotype came up once. The chain carries TRBV6-2 or TRBV6-3 and TRBJ2-7; no firm D call. The CDR3 covers 14 residues. The V gene lost 2 bases and the J gene lost 8 bases, with 16 bases spanning the gap. CDR1 is MNHEY and CDR2 is SVGEGT in the germline V gene. The CDR3 DNA is TGTGCCAGCAGTTACCCCTTTAGAGACCACCAGCAGTACTTC. Protein product: CASSYPFRDHQQYF.

About this clonotype: An end of the junction differs from the germline gene, which may be a read error. The chain combines TRBV6-9 with TRBJ2-1, with D tentatively TRBD2 (6 bases). The CDR3 covers 19 residues. The germline V gene has CDR1 MNHGY and CDR2 SVAAGI. This CDR3 is CASSYSTVLSGRPHNEQFF. The DNA for the CDR3 is TGTGCGAGCAGTTACTCAACGGTTTTGTCCGGGAGACCCCACAATGAGCAGTTCTTC.

The table lists this clonotype with a few counts. This sequence may be a read error, since a much larger clone differs from it by one base. The chain couples TRBV7-9 to TRBJ2-7; unclear D gene. Trimming cost V 1 base and J 3 bases, with 7 bases left between them. Per germline, CDR1 SEHNR and CDR2 FQNEAQ (reference sequence). CDR3 length equals 13 residues. The CDR3 DNA reads as TGTGCCAGCAGCTTAGTATCGGGCTACGAGCAGTACTTC. This translates into CASSLVSGYEQYF.

In this sample, this clonotype turned up many times. V and J are TRBV12-3 or TRBV12-4 and TRBJ2-5; the D gene is possibly TRBD1 (6 bases). The CDR3 totals 15 residues. The V end was cut by 5 bases, the J end by 0 bases, with 13 bases between. The chain's CDR3 is CASSHGQTYQETQYF. In DNA, the CDR3 is TGTGCCAGCAGTCACGGACAGACCTACCAAGAGACCCAGTACTTC.

Concerning this clonotype: This likely stems from a read error, as it lies one base from a far larger clone. This chain links TRBV7-8 with TRBJ2-1; tentatively, D is TRBD2 (5 bases). CDR1 is SGHVS, CDR2 FQNEAQ, per germline. CDR3 length: 15 residues. V lost 9 bases and J lost 4, with 19 bases in between. The DNA for the CDR3 is TGTGCCAGTCCCGGCAGCACACCGGGATACAATGAGCAGTTCTTC. Protein sequence: CASPGSTPGYNEQFF. Filled out from reference TRBV7-8 and TRBJ2-1, the complete variable domain reads GAGVSQSPRYKVAKRGQDVALRCDPISGHVSLFWYQQALGQGPEFLTYFQNEAQLDKSGLPSDRFFAERPEGSVSTLKIQRTQQEDSAVYLCASPGSTPGYNEQFFGPGTRLTVL.

This clonotype was recorded at least ten times. The rearrangement joins TRBV30 to TRBJ2-5; D not certain. CDR1 and CDR2 from the germline V gene are GTSNPN and SVGIG (reference sequence). V dropped 4 bases and J dropped 2 bases, with 8 bases sitting between them. The CDR3 runs to 12 residues. CDR3 bases: TGTGCCTGGACCCCTTTGCAAGAGACCCAGTACTTC. Translated, it gives CAWTPLQETQYF.

To note about this clonotype: This may stem from a read error, because a much larger clone lies one nucleotide away. The chain combines TRBV6-2 or TRBV6-3 with TRBJ2-1; TRBD2 matches 11 bases. V gave up 7 bases and J gave up 5 bases; unmatched junction bases: 7. Germline CDR1 is MNHEY and CDR2 is SVGEGT. The CDR3 has 15 residues. The CDR3 DNA is TGTGCCAGCATCCCCGGGACTAGCGGCGACAATGAGCAGTTCTTC. Translating it yields CASIPGTSGDNEQFF.

There are many counts of this clonotype. The J gene is TRBJ2-5, the V gene TRBV27, with a possible D match to TRBD2 (7 bases). Looked up from germline, CDR1 is MNHEY and CDR2 is SMNVEV (reference sequence). This CDR3 comprises 16 residues. V shed 1 base and J shed 5 bases, with 17 bases lying between them. Here the CDR3 DNA reads TGTGCCAGCAGTTTATTAAGGGAGGGGGGACCCGAGACCCAGTACTTC. It yields the protein CASSLLREGGPETQYF.

With respect to this clonotype: This could be a read error, since a much larger clone is one nucleotide away. The rearrangement joins TRBV7-9 to TRBJ2-5, with 7 positions matching TRBD2. J lost 7 bases, V lost 4 bases, and 3 bases had no gene match. The CDR3 is 12 residues long. CDR1 and CDR2 from the germline V gene are SEHNR and FQNEAQ (reference sequence). The CDR3 is CASSSSGGTQYF. Written as DNA, the CDR3 is TGTGCCAGCAGCTCCTCGGGGGGGACCCAGTACTTC.

This clonotype has ten or more counts. V is TRBV5-1 and J is TRBJ1-4; 7 bases fit TRBD1. With V trimmed by 4 bases and J by 6 bases, 6 bases remained unmatched. Germline CDR1 and CDR2: SGHRS and YFSETQ. CDR3 length: 14 residues. The CDR3: CASSIRGLDEKLFF. CDR3 DNA sequence: TGCGCCAGCAGCATAAGGGGGCTTGATGAAAAACTGTTTTTT.

Ten or more counts support this clonotype. The chain employs TRBV5-6 and TRBJ2-3, with D unresolved. Germline V gives CDR1 SGHDT, CDR2 YYEEEE. Trimming stripped 2 bases from V and 2 bases from J, with 9 bases between. This CDR3 spans 14 amino acids. The chain's CDR3 is CASSLAPDTDTQYF. The CDR3 DNA follows: TGTGCCAGCAGCTTAGCGCCTGACACAGATACGCAGTATTTT.

Many counts were recorded for this clonotype. The chain employs TRBV7-9 and TRBJ2-1; the match to TRBD2 covers 15 bases. CDR1 and CDR2 from the germline V gene are SEHNR and FQNEAQ (reference sequence). The junction had 9 bases not matched to a gene; V was cut back by 6 bases and J by 0 bases. The CDR3 consists of 19 residues. The CDR3 loop reads CASRPGLAGGAGSYNEQFF. CDR3 coding DNA: TGTGCCAGCAGGCCCGGACTAGCGGGAGGGGCGGGCTCCTACAATGAGCAGTTCTTC.

Ten or more counts support this clonotype. The genes are TRBV28 and TRBJ2-7; D may be TRBD1 or TRBD2 (6 bases each). This CDR3 is 12 amino acids long. The V and J ends lost 2 bases and 5 bases respectively, with 7 bases between them. From germline, CDR1 is MDHEN and CDR2 SYDVKM. The CDR3 sequence is CASSLRGDEQYF. The CDR3 DNA sequence: TGTGCCAGCAGTTTAAGGGGGGACGAGCAGTACTTC.

This clonotype was recorded at least ten times. The chain is built from TRBV6-5 and TRBJ1-2; D gene ambiguous. Trimming shortened V by 2 bases and J by 2 bases, and 6 bases separated the two germline ends. From germline, CDR1 is MNHEY and CDR2 SVGAGI. The CDR3 covers 13 residues. CDR3 region: CASSYLTNYGYTF. CDR3 coding DNA: TGTGCCAGCAGTTACCTCACCAACTATGGCTACACCTTC.

Details on this clonotype: The conserved closing phenylalanine or tryptophan is absent in this CDR3, likely reflecting a read error. This rearrangement joins TRBV30 to TRBJ2-1, with D unresolved. The V end was cut by 2 bases, the J end by 6 bases, with 14 bases between. The CDR3 runs to 14 residues. Germline CDR1 GTSNPN, CDR2 SVGIG (reference sequence). The CDR3 DNA reads as TGTGCCTGGAGTTCGCAGGAGCCCCGCAATGAGCAGTTCCTC. Its translation: CAWSSQEPRNEQFL.

This clonotype was seen repeatedly, ten times or more. This sequence joins TRBV18 and TRBJ1-5; no clear D. Germline values: CDR1 KGHSH, CDR2 LQKENI. The length of the CDR3 is 15 residues. The ends were cut back, 2 bases at V and 6 bases at J, with 14 bases in the middle. The CDR3 spells CASSPNGGEGQPQHF. DNA of the CDR3: TGTGCCAGCTCACCAAACGGCGGGGAAGGTCAGCCCCAGCATTTT.